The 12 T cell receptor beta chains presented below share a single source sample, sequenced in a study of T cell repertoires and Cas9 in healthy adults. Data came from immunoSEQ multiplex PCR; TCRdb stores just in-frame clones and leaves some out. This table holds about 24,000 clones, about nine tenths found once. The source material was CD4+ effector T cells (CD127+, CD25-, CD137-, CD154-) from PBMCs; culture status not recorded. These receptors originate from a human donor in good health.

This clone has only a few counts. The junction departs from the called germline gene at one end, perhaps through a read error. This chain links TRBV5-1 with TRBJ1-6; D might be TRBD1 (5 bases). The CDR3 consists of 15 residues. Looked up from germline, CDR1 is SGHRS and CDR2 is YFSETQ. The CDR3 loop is CASSLGTPNAQPAFF. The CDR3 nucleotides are TGCGCCAGCAGCTTAGGGACTCCAAATGCCCAACCAGCCTTTTTT.

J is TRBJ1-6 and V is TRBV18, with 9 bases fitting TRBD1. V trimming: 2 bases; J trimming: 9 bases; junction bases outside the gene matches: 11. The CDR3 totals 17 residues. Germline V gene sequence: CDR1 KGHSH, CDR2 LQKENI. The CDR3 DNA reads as TGTGCCAGCTCACCAGAGCGTCGCACAGGGGGCAGTTCACCCCTCCACTTT. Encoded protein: CASSPERRTGGSSPLHF.

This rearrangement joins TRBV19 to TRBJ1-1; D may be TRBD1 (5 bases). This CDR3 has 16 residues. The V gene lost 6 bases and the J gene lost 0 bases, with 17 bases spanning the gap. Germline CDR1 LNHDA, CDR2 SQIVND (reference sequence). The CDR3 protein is CASSRRAGGVNTEAFF. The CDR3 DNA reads TGTGCCAGTAGCAGAAGGGCGGGAGGGGTGAACACTGAAGCTTTCTTT.

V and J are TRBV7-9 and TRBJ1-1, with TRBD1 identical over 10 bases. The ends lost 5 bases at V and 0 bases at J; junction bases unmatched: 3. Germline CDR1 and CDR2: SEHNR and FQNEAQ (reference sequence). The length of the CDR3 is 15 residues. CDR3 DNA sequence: TGTGCCAGCAGCCAGGGACAGGGGATGAACACTGAAGCTTTCTTT. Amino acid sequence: CASSQGQGMNTEAFF.

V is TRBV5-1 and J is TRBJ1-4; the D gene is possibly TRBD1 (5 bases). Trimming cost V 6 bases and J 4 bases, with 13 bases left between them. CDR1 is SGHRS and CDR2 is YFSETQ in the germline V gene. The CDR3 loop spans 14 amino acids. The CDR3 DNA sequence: TGCGCCAGCAAGGGGTCACGGCATAATGAAAAACTGTTTTTT. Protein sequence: CASKGSRHNEKLFF.

Here the CDR3 DNA reads TGTGCCAGCTCACCGGGACAGCGAAATCAGCCCCAGCATTTT. This encodes CASSPGQRNQPQHF. This rearrangement joins TRBV18 to TRBJ1-5; 7 nucleotides match TRBD1. In germline, CDR1 is KGHSH, CDR2 LQKENI. After removal of 3 bases from V and 4 bases from J, the junction contained 3 bases not matched to a gene. The CDR3 is 14 amino acids. Looking up the rest from reference TRBV18 and TRBJ1-5 gives the full variable domain: NAGVMQNPRHLVRRRGQEARLRCSPMKGHSHVYWYRQLPEEGLKFMVYLQKENIIDESGMPKERFSAEFPKEGPSILRIQQVVRGDSAAYFCASSPGQRNQPQHFGDGTRLSIL.

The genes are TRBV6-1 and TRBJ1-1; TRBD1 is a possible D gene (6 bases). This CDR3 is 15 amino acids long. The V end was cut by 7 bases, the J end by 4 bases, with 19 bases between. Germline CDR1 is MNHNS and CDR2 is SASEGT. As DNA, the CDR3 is TGTGCCAGCAAGGGTTTGGGGGGGCTTAGCACTGAAGCTTTCTTT. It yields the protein CASKGLGGLSTEAFF.

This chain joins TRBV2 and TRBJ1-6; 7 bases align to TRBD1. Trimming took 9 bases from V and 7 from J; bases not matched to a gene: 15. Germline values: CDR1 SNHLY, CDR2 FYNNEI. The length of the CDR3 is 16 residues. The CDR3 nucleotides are TGTGCCAGGAAAGCGACAGGGCCGCAGAGCAATTCACCCCTCCACTTT. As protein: CARKATGPQSNSPLHF.

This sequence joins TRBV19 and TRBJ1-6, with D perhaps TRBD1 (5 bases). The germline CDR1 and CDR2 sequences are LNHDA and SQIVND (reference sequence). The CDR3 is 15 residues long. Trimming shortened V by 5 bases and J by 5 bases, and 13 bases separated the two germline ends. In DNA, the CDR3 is TGTGCCAGTAGTCTAATCGACAGTAATAATTCACCCCTCCACTTT. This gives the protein CASSLIDSNNSPLHF.

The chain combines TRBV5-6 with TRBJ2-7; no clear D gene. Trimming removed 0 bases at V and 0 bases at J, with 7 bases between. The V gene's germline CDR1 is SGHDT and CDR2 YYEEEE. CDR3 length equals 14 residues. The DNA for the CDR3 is TGTGCCAGCAGCTTGGTTTCGAGCTCCTACGAGCAGTACTTC. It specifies CASSLVSSSYEQYF.

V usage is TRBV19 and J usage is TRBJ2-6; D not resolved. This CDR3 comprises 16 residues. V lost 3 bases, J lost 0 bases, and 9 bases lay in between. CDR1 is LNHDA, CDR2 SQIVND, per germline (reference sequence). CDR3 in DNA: TGTGCCAGTAGTATGGCTGCAATCTCTGGGGCCAACGTCCTGACTTTC. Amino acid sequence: CASSMAAISGANVLTF.

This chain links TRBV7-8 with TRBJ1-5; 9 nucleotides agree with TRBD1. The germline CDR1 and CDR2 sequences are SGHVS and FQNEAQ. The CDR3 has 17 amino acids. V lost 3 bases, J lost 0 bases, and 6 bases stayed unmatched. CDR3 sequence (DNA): TGTGCCAGCAGCTTTGGACAGGGGCTTCATAGCAATCAGCCCCAGCATTTT. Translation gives CASSFGQGLHSNQPQHF.